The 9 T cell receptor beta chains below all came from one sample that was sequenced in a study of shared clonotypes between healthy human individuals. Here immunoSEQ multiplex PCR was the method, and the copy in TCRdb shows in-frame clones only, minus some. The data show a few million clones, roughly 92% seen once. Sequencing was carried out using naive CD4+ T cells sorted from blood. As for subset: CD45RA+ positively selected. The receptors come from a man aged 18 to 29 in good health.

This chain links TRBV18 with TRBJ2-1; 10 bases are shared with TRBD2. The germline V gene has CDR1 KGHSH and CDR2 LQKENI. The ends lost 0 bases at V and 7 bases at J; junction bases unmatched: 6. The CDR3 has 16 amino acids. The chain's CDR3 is CASSPPLAGDPNEQFF. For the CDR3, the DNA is TGTGCCAGCTCACCACCCCTAGCGGGGGACCCTAATGAGCAGTTCTTC.

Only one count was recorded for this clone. CDR3 bases: TGTGCCAGCAGCTTACCAGGGGGCCTTAACTATGGCTACACCTTC. This codes for CASSLPGGLNYGYTF. This chain joins TRBV7-8 and TRBJ1-2, with 8 bases identical to TRBD1. The V and J ends lost 2 bases and 1 base, in that order; junction bases with no gene match: 3. CDR3 length equals 15 residues. From germline, CDR1 is SGHVS and CDR2 FQNEAQ.

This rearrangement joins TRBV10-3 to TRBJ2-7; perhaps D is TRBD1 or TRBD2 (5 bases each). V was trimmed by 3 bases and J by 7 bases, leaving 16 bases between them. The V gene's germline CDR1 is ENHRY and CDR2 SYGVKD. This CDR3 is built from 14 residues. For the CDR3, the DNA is TGTGCCATCAGTGAATCGACAGCACCGGGGGAGCAGTACTTC. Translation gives CAISESTAPGEQYF.

The CDR3 here is CASSQEGTGGGEQYF. The DNA for the CDR3 is TGCGCCAGCAGCCAAGAAGGGACAGGGGGAGGCGAGCAGTACTTC. The V and J genes are TRBV4-3 and TRBJ2-7; 11 bases are a match to TRBD1. This CDR3 comprises 15 residues. Unmatched junction bases numbered 4, after V lost 0 bases and J lost 6 bases. The germline V gene has CDR1 LGHNA and CDR2 YSLEER.

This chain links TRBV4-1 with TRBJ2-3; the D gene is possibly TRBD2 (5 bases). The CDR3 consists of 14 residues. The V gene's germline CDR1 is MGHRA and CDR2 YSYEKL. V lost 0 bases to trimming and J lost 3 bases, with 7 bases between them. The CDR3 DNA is TGCGCCAGCAGCCAAGATGAGGGTACAGATACGCAGTATTTT. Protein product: CASSQDEGTDTQYF.

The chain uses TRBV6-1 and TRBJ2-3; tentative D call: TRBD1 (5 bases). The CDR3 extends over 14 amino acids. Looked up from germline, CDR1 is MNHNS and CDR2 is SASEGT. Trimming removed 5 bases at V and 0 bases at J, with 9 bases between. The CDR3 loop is CASSFDSSTDTQYF. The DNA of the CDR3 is TGTGCCAGCAGTTTTGACAGCAGCACAGATACGCAGTATTTT.

The CDR3 coding sequence is TGCGCCAGCAGCCAAGGTCCGGACGTCGGCTACGAGCAGTACTTC. Its protein is CASSQGPDVGYEQYF. The genes are TRBV4-3 and TRBJ2-7; D ambiguous. The CDR3 totals 15 residues. With 1 base removed from V and 3 bases from J, the gap between germline ends came to 13 bases. Germline V lookup: CDR1 LGHNA, CDR2 YSLEER.

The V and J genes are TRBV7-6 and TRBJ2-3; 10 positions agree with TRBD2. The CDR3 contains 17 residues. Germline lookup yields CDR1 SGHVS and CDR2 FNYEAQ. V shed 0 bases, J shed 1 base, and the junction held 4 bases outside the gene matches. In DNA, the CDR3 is TGTGCCAGCAGCTTAGCCCCTAGCGGGGGCCGCACAGATACGCAGTATTTT. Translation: CASSLAPSGGRTDTQYF.

In DNA, the CDR3 is TGTGCCATCACGGAGGTCGGATCGAACTATGGCTACACCTTC. Its translation: CAITEVGSNYGYTF. The chain combines TRBV10-3 with TRBJ1-2; unclear D gene. The V end lost 7 bases, the J end lost 2 bases, and 14 bases lay between the germline ends. The CDR3 length is 14 residues. Germline V gives CDR1 ENHRY, CDR2 SYGVKD.